The TCR beta chain described here comes from a study of shared clonotypes between healthy human individuals. General study points: Around 5% was the fraction of naive CD4 clonotypes found shared across a few donors.

In regard to this clone: The antigen is unknown.

The protocol was immunoSEQ multiplex PCR, while the TCRdb copy is restricted to in-frame clones and leaves out a portion. Of 550,000 to 650,000 clones detected, approximately 96% appear once; the ten largest clones hold 0.11%. V lost 1 base to trimming and J lost 6 bases, with 16 bases between them. The CDR3 is 15 amino acids. The germline V gene encodes CDR1 MNHNS and CDR2 SASEGT. Naive CD8 isolation took CD45RO-negative cells positively selected for CCR7 and excluded terminally differentiated effector memory CD45RA+ cells. V and J are TRBV6-1 and TRBJ2-7, with D possibly TRBD1 on 5 matching bases. The sequenced sample consisted of naive CD8+ T cells sorted from blood. The source is a woman aged 25 to 39 in good health. CDR3 coding DNA: TGTGCCAGCAGTGAAGAGGTGGGGCTGTTGGGCGAGCAGTACTTC. Translating it yields CASSEEVGLLGEQYF.